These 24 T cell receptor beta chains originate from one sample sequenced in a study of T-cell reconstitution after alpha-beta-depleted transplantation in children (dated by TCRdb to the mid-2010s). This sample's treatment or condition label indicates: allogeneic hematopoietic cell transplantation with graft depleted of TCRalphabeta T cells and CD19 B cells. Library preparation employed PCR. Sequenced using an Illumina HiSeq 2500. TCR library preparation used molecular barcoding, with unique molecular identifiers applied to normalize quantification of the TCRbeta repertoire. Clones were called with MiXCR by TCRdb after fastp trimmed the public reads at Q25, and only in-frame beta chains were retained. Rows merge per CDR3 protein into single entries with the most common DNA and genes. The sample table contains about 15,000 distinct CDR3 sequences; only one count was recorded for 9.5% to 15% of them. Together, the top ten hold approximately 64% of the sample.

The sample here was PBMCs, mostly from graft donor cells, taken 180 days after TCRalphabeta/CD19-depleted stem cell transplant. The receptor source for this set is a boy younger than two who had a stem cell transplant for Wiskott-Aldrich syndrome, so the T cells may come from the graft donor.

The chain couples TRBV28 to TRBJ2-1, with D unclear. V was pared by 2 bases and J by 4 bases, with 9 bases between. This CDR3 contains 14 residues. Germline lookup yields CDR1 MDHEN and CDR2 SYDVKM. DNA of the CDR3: TGTGCCAGCAGTTTAATTTGGGTTTACAATGAGCAGTTCTTC. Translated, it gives CASSLIWVYNEQFF.

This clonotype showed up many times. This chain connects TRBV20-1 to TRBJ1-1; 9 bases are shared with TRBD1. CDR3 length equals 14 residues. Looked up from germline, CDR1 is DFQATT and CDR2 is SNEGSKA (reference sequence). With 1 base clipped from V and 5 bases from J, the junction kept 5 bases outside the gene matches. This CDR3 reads CSARGGTGKTEAFF. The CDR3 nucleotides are TGCAGTGCTAGAGGTGGGACAGGGAAGACTGAAGCTTTCTTT.

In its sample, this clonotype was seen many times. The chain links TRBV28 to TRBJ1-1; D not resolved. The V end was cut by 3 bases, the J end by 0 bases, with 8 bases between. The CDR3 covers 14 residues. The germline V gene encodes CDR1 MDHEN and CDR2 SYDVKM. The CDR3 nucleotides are TGTGCCAGCAGTTTCAGTTACCTGAACACTGAAGCTTTCTTT. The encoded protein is CASSFSYLNTEAFF.

CDR3 amino acids: CASSSGRGTLKQFF. In DNA, the CDR3 is TGTGCCAGCAGCTCTGGTAGGGGGACCCTTAAGCAGTTCTTC. This rearrangement joins TRBV7-8 to TRBJ2-1; a possible D gene is TRBD1 (6 bases). The CDR3 runs to 14 residues. V was pared by 4 bases and J by 11 bases, with 18 bases between. Germline V gene sequence: CDR1 SGHVS, CDR2 FQNEAQ. The full variable domain, completed using reference TRBV7-8 and TRBJ2-1, is GAGVSQSPRYKVAKRGQDVALRCDPISGHVSLFWYQQALGQGPEFLTYFQNEAQLDKSGLPSDRFFAERPEGSVSTLKIQRTQQEDSAVYLCASSSGRGTLKQFFGPGTRLTVL.

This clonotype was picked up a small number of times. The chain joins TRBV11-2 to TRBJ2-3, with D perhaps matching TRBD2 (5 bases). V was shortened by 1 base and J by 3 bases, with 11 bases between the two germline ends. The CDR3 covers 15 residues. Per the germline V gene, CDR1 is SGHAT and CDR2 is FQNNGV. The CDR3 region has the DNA TGTGCCAGCAGCTTAGGGCCCTGGGAGACAGATACGCAGTATTTT. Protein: CASSLGPWETDTQYF.

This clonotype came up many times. CDR3 nucleotide sequence: TGCAGTGCTAATGGGGGACAGGGTACAGATACGCAGTATTTT. Translation gives CSANGGQGTDTQYF. This chain connects TRBV20-1 to TRBJ2-3, with 9 bases identical to TRBD1. The V gene's germline CDR1 is DFQATT and CDR2 SNEGSKA (reference sequence). With 4 bases clipped from V and 3 bases from J, the junction kept 5 bases outside the gene matches. The CDR3 contains 14 residues.

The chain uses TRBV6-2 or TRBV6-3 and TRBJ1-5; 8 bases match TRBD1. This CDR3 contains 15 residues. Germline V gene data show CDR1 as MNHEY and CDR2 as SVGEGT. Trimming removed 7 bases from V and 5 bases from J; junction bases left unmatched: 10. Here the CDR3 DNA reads TGTGCCAGCATTTCCCCCTACAGGGGGGATCAGCCCCAGCATTTT. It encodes CASISPYRGDQPQHF.

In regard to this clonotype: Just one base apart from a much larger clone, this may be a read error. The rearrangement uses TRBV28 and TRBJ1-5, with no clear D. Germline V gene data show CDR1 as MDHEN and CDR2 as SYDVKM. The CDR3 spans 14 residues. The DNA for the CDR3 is TGTGCCGGCAGTTTCCGGTTAGTCGATCAGCCCCAGCATTTT. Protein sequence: CAGSFRLVDQPQHF.

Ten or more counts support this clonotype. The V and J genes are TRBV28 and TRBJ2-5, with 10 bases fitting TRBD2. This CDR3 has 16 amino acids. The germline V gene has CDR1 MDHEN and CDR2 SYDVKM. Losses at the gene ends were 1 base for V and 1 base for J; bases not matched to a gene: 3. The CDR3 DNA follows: TGTGCCAGCAGTTTATATAGCGGGGGGCCCCAAGAGACCCAGTACTTC. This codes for CASSLYSGGPQETQYF.

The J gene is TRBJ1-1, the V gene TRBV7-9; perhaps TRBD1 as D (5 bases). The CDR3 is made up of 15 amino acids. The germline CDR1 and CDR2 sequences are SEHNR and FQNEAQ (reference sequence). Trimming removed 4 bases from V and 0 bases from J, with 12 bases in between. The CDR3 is CASSSQGTMNTEAFF. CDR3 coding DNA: TGTGCCAGCAGCTCCCAAGGGACCATGAACACTGAAGCTTTCTTT.

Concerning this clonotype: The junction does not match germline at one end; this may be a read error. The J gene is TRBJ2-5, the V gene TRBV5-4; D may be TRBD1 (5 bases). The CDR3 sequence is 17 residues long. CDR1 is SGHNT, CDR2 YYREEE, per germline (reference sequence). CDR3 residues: CAISPGSGLGLQETQYF. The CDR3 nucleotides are TGTGCCATCAGCCCTGGATCGGGCTTGGGGCTTCAAGAGACCCAGTACTTC.

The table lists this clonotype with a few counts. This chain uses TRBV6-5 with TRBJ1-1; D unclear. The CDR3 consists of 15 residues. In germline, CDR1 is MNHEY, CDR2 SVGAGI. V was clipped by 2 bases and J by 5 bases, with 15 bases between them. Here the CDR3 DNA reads TGTGCCAGCAGTTACGCATCGAGGGTCGGAACTGAAGCTTTCTTT. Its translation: CASSYASRVGTEAFF.

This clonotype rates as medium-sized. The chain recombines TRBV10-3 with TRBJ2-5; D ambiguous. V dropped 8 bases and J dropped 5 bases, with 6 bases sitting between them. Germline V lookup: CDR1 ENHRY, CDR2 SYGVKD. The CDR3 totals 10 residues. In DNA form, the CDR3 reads TGTGCCATCGGAAGGGAGACCCAGTACTTC. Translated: CAIGRETQYF.

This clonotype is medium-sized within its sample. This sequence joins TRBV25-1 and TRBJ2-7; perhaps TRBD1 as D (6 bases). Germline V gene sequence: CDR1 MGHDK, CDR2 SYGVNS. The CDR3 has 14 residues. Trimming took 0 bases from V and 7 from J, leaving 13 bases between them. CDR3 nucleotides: TGTGCCAGCAGTGAATATCTAACAGGGCGGGAGCAGTACTTC. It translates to CASSEYLTGREQYF.

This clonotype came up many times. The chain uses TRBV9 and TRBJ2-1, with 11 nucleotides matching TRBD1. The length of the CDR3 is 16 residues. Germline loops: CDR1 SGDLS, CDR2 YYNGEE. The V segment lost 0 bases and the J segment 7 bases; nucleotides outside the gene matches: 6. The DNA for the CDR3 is TGTGCCAGCAGCGTAGTGTCAGGACAGGGGGCGAATGAGCAGTTCTTC. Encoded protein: CASSVVSGQGANEQFF.

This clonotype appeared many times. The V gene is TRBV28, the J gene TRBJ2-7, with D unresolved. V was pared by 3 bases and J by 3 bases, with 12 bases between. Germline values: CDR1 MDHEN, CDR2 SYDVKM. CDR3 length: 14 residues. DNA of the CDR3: TGTGCCAGCAGTTTTGCTGGGGAAGGCTACGAGCAGTACTTC. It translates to CASSFAGEGYEQYF. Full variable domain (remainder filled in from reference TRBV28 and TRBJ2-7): DVKVTQSSRYLVKRTGEKVFLECVQDMDHENMFWYRQDPGLGLRLIYFSYDVKMKEKGDIPEGYSVSREKKERFSLILESASTNQTSMYLCASSFAGEGYEQYFGPGTRLTVT.

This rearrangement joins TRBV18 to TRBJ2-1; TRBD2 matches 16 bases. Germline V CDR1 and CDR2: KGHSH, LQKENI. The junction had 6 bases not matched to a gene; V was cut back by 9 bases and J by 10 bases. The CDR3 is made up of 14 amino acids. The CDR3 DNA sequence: TGTGCCAGTTCGGGACTAGCGGGAGGGCCGGAGCAGTTCTTC. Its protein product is CASSGLAGGPEQFF. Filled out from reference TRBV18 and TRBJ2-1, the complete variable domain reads NAGVMQNPRHLVRRRGQEARLRCSPMKGHSHVYWYRQLPEEGLKFMVYLQKENIIDESGMPKERFSAEFPKEGPSILRIQQVVRGDSAAYFCASSGLAGGPEQFFGPGTRLTVL.

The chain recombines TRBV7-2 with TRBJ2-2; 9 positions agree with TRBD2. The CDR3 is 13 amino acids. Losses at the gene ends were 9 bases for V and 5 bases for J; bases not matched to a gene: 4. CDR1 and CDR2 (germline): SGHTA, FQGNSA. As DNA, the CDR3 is TGTGCCAGTAGCGGGGGACGGACCGGGGAGCTGTTTTTT. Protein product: CASSGGRTGELFF. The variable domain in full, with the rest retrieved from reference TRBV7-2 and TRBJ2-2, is GAGVSQSPSNKVTEKGKDVELRCDPISGHTALYWYRQSLGQGLEFLIYFQGNSAPDKSGLPSDRFSAERTGGSVSTLTIQRTQQEDSAVYLCASSGGRTGELFFGEGSRLTVL.

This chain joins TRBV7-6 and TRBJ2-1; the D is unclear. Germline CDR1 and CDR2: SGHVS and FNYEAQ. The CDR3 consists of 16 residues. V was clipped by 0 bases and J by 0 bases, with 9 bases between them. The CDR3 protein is CASSLAPSSSYNEQFF. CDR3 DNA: TGTGCCAGCAGCTTAGCCCCCTCTAGCTCCTACAATGAGCAGTTCTTC.

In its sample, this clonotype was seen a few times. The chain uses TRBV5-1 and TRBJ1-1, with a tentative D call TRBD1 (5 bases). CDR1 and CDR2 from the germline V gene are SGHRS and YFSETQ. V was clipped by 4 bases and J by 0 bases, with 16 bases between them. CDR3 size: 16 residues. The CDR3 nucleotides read TGCGCCAGCAGCCTAACCCGGGGACCAATGAACACTGAAGCTTTCTTT. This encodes CASSLTRGPMNTEAFF.

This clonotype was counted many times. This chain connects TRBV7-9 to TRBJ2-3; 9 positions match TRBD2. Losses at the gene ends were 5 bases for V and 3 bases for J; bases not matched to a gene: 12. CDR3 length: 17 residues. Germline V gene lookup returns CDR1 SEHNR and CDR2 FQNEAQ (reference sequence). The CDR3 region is CASSPRRRGGITDTQYF. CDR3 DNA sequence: TGTGCCAGCAGCCCAAGGCGGCGGGGGGGTATTACAGATACGCAGTATTTT.

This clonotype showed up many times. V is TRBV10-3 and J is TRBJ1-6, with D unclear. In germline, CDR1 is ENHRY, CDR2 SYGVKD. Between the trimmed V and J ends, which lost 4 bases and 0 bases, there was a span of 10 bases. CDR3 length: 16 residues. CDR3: CAISAGISSYNSPLHF. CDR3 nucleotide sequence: TGTGCCATCAGTGCTGGCATTTCCTCCTATAATTCACCCCTCCACTTT.

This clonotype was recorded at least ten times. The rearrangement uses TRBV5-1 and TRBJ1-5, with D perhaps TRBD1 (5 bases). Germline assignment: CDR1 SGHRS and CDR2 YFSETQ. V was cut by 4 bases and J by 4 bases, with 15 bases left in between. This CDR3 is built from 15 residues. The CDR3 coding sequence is TGCGCCAGCAGCAGAACAGGCGGCCTAAATCAGCCCCAGCATTTT. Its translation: CASSRTGGLNQPQHF.

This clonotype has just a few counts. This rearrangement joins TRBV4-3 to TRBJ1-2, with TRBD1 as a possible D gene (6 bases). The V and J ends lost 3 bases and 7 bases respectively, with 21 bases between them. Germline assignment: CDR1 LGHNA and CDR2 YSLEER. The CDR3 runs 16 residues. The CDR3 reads CASSQTISGGMIGYTF. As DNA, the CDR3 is TGCGCCAGCAGCCAGACGATTTCGGGGGGCATGATTGGCTACACCTTC.